A single sample is the source of the 25 T cell receptor beta chains below, sequenced in a study of T cell changes during pregnancy in multiple sclerosis. Sequencing was performed with immunoSEQ multiplex PCR; in TCRdb, only in-frame clones are kept and a portion is missing. The sample includes about 70,000 clones, about 92% of them seen just once. The source was peripheral blood, collected after pregnancy. These receptors originate from a female donor with multiple sclerosis, enrolled in a pregnancy study.

The chain uses TRBV5-1 and TRBJ2-1; 7 bases agree with TRBD2. The CDR3 extends over 14 amino acids. Trimming at V came to 5 bases and at J to 5 bases, leaving 7 bases not matched to a gene. Germline loops: CDR1 SGHRS, CDR2 YFSETQ. The CDR3 sequence: CASSRSGTNNEQFF. The CDR3 region has the DNA TGCGCCAGCAGTAGAAGCGGGACTAACAATGAGCAGTTCTTC.

The V and J genes are TRBV29-1 and TRBJ2-3; weak D call: TRBD2 (6 bases). The CDR3 contains 16 residues. V lost 0 bases to trimming and J lost 1 base, with 14 bases between them. The germline V gene has CDR1 SQVTM and CDR2 ANQGSEA. CDR3 in DNA: TGCAGCGTTGAAGAACGGAGAGTAGCGGGCACAGATACGCAGTATTTT. As protein: CSVEERRVAGTDTQYF.

The gene calls are TRBV28 and TRBJ1-1; TRBD1 aligns across 8 bases. Trimming at V came to 9 bases and at J to 0 bases, leaving 12 bases not matched to a gene. Germline V gene data show CDR1 as MDHEN and CDR2 as SYDVKM. This CDR3 spans 16 amino acids. The chain's CDR3 is CASQLWTGTLNTEAFF. The CDR3 DNA sequence: TGTGCCAGTCAACTTTGGACAGGGACCTTGAACACTGAAGCTTTCTTT.

The genes are TRBV10-1 and TRBJ1-1; no clear D. Trimming removed 10 bases from V and 1 base from J, with 10 bases in between. This CDR3 is 12 amino acids long. CDR1 is WNHNN, CDR2 SYGVQD, per germline (reference sequence). The CDR3 region is CAMRRSNTEAFF. CDR3 DNA sequence: TGCGCCATGAGGCGGTCGAACACTGAAGCTTTCTTT.

This clone was recorded once. The chain is built from TRBV10-1 and TRBJ1-1; the D gene is possibly TRBD1 (5 bases). Trimming left V 5 bases short and J 1 base short, with 8 bases between. CDR3 length equals 13 residues. CDR1 and CDR2 from the germline V gene are WNHNN and SYGVQD (reference sequence). This CDR3 is CASSPTGNTEAFF. DNA of the CDR3: TGCGCCAGCAGTCCTACAGGGAACACTGAAGCTTTCTTT.

The V call is TRBV7-3, the J call TRBJ2-1; no clear D. The CDR3 sequence is 15 residues long. V was pared by 5 bases and J by 3 bases, with 14 bases between. Germline V lookup: CDR1 SGHTA, CDR2 FQGTGA. CDR3 amino acids: CASSPLPELYNEQFF. CDR3 nucleotides: TGTGCCAGCAGCCCTCTCCCGGAGCTCTACAATGAGCAGTTCTTC.

V gene TRBV11-2 combines with J gene TRBJ2-1, with 9 bases aligning to TRBD2. From germline, CDR1 is SGHAT and CDR2 FQNNGV. Unmatched junction bases numbered 8, after V lost 5 bases and J lost 6 bases. This CDR3 spans 15 amino acids. CDR3 nucleotide sequence: TGTGCCAGCAGCCTGCCGGGACTAGCATCCAATGAGCAGTTCTTC. Amino acids: CASSLPGLASNEQFF.

The chain links TRBV6-5 to TRBJ2-7; tentatively, D is TRBD2 (5 bases). CDR3 size: 14 residues. V dropped 2 bases and J dropped 0 bases, with 8 bases sitting between them. In germline, CDR1 is MNHEY, CDR2 SVGAGI. CDR3 loop: CASSYGRPSYEQYF. In DNA, the CDR3 is TGTGCCAGCAGTTACGGGAGACCCTCCTACGAGCAGTACTTC.

The V gene is TRBV6-1, the J gene TRBJ2-6; no reliable D call. The germline V and J ends were trimmed by 6 bases and 2 bases, with 8 bases remaining between them. The length of the CDR3 is 14 residues. Germline V CDR1 and CDR2: MNHNS, SASEGT. CDR3 in amino acids: CASSTEPGANVLTF. Written as DNA, the CDR3 is TGTGCCAGCAGCACAGAACCTGGGGCCAACGTCCTGACTTTC.

The V gene is TRBV28, the J gene TRBJ2-6; D might be TRBD1 (5 bases). V was clipped by 3 bases and J by 4 bases, with 22 bases between them. The CDR3 has 19 residues. Germline-derived CDR1 and CDR2 are MDHEN and SYDVKM. CDR3 in amino acids: CASSFGAASGHGGANVLTF. The CDR3 DNA reads as TGTGCCAGCAGTTTTGGGGCAGCCTCGGGTCATGGAGGGGCCAACGTCCTGACTTTC.

The V gene is TRBV19, the J gene TRBJ2-5, with D possibly being TRBD1 (7 bases). Trimming cost V 3 bases and J 4 bases, with 9 bases left between them. Germline V lookup: CDR1 LNHDA, CDR2 SQIVND (reference sequence). There are 13 residues in the CDR3. CDR3 protein: CASSMQGGETQYF. The CDR3 DNA reads TGTGCCAGTAGTATGCAGGGGGGAGAGACCCAGTACTTC.

This rearrangement joins TRBV7-9 to TRBJ1-1; 7 bases are a match to TRBD1. Unmatched junction bases numbered 6, after V lost 0 bases and J lost 2 bases. Germline V CDR1 and CDR2: SEHNR, FQNEAQ (reference sequence). The length of the CDR3 is 16 residues. The CDR3, as DNA: TGTGCCAGCAGCTTAGCGACAGGGCTATTTAACACTGAAGCTTTCTTT. It specifies CASSLATGLFNTEAFF.

J is TRBJ2-7 and V is TRBV6-5, with 11 bases fitting TRBD2. The germline gives CDR1 MNHEY, CDR2 SVGAGI. Losses at the gene ends were 0 bases for V and 2 bases for J; bases not matched to a gene: 3. This CDR3 spans 16 amino acids. The CDR3 loop is CASSYSGTSGAYEQYF. In DNA form, the CDR3 reads TGTGCCAGCAGTTACTCTGGGACTAGCGGTGCCTACGAGCAGTACTTC.

The J gene is TRBJ1-2, the V gene TRBV29-1; TRBD1 matches at 10 bases. The CDR3 sequence is 13 residues long. Germline V lookup: CDR1 SQVTM, CDR2 ANQGSEA. Trimming cost V 6 bases and J 0 bases; bases outside gene matches: 1. This chain's CDR3 is CSVGTGANYGYTF. The CDR3 coding sequence is TGCAGCGTGGGGACAGGGGCTAACTATGGCTACACCTTC.

This chain links TRBV10-3 with TRBJ1-1; D unclear. Germline V gives CDR1 ENHRY, CDR2 SYGVKD. There are 15 residues in the CDR3. V was cut by 4 bases and J by 1 base, with 13 bases left in between. CDR3 DNA sequence: TGTGCCATCAGTGGGGGAGACGGAAAGAACACTGAAGCTTTCTTT. Translating gives CAISGGDGKNTEAFF.

The chain couples TRBV6-6 to TRBJ2-7, with 9 positions matching TRBD2. V lost 8 bases and J lost 4; bases outside the gene matches: 9. Germline CDR1 and CDR2: MNHNY and SVGAGI (reference sequence). This CDR3 is built from 14 residues. CDR3 in DNA: TGTGCCAGCCGGCGGGAGGGCCTCCTATACGAGCAGTACTTC. Encoded protein: CASRREGLLYEQYF.

The chain couples TRBV27 to TRBJ2-7, with D unresolved. In germline, CDR1 is MNHEY, CDR2 SMNVEV (reference sequence). The CDR3 length is 14 residues. V lost 5 bases, J lost 1 base, and 12 bases lay in between. This CDR3 reads CASSRRTESYEQYF. CDR3 bases: TGTGCCAGCAGTCGGAGAACGGAATCCTACGAGCAGTACTTC.

This chain uses TRBV5-1 with TRBJ2-1, with TRBD2 as a possible D gene (6 bases). The CDR3 runs 18 residues. Germline CDR1 SGHRS, CDR2 YFSETQ. The V end lost 4 bases, the J end lost 2 bases, and 22 bases lay between the germline ends. This CDR3 is CASSPGTGAVSPYNEQFF. CDR3 nucleotides: TGCGCCAGCAGCCCGGGGACTGGGGCCGTATCGCCCTACAATGAGCAGTTCTTC.

The chain links TRBV28 to TRBJ2-7; D uncertain. Germline V gene sequence: CDR1 MDHEN, CDR2 SYDVKM. The CDR3 consists of 11 residues. The V end lost 5 bases, the J end lost 6 bases, and 8 bases lay between the germline ends. This CDR3 reads CASSTRPEQYF. CDR3 nucleotides: TGTGCCAGCAGTACCAGGCCCGAGCAGTACTTC.

This clone was observed once. The chain has TRBV7-9 and TRBJ2-7; D is unresolved. This CDR3 region has 13 residues. Germline lookup yields CDR1 SEHNR and CDR2 FQNEAQ (reference sequence). Trimming pared 1 base from V and 4 bases from J, leaving 8 bases between. CDR3 nucleotide sequence: TGTGCCAGCAGCTTAGGGTCAGGTTACGAGCAGTACTTC. As protein: CASSLGSGYEQYF. The whole variable domain, filled in from reference TRBV7-9 and TRBJ2-7, reads DTGVSQNPRHKITKRGQNVTFRCDPISEHNRLYWYRQTLGQGPEFLTYFQNEAQLEKSRLLSDRFSAERPKGSFSTLEIQRTEQGDSAMYLCASSLGSGYEQYFGPGTRLTVT.

V is TRBV2 and J is TRBJ1-2; 7 bases are shared with TRBD1. The V gene end was trimmed by 8 bases and the J gene end by 1 base; junction bases not matched to a gene: 4. The CDR3 totals 13 residues. The germline gives CDR1 SNHLY, CDR2 FYNNEI. CDR3 residues: CASSGQFNYGYTF. CDR3 sequence (DNA): TGTGCCAGCTCGGGACAGTTTAACTATGGCTACACCTTC.

The chain uses TRBV7-2 and TRBJ2-7; TRBD2 matches at 9 bases. V trimming: 4 bases; J trimming: 0 bases; junction bases outside the gene matches: 4. Germline loops: CDR1 SGHTA, CDR2 FQGNSA. The CDR3 length is 15 residues. The CDR3 nucleotides read TGTGCCAGCAGCTGGGGACTAGCCAGCTCCTACGAGCAGTACTTC. It translates to CASSWGLASSYEQYF.

V and J are TRBV4-1 and TRBJ2-3; D gene unclear. V lost 0 bases and J 5 bases, leaving 6 bases between the germline ends. CDR3 length: 13 amino acids. The germline gives CDR1 MGHRA, CDR2 YSYEKL. CDR3 nucleotides: TGCGCCAGCAGCCAAGAACTTGAAGATACGCAGTATTTT. The encoded protein is CASSQELEDTQYF.

V and J are TRBV9 and TRBJ2-1; 7 nucleotides agree with TRBD2. The CDR3 has 14 amino acids. V dropped 0 bases and J dropped 9; count of bases not matched to a gene: 6. CDR1 and CDR2 (germline): SGDLS, YYNGEE. For the CDR3, the DNA is TGTGCCAGCAGCGTAGTCGGGGGGAGGGGTGAGCAGTTCTTC. Amino acid sequence: CASSVVGGRGEQFF.

The genes are TRBV7-2 and TRBJ1-5; a weak D match, TRBD1 (6 bases). Germline V gives CDR1 SGHTA, CDR2 FQGNSA. The CDR3 has 15 residues. The V and J ends lost 1 base and 2 bases respectively, with 9 bases between them. CDR3 coding DNA: TGTGCCAGCAGCTTAGAAGGGGGTCGCAATCAGCCCCAGCATTTT. It encodes CASSLEGGRNQPQHF.